This TCR beta chain was retrieved from a study of shared clonotypes between healthy human individuals (TCRdb year 2020). In the study overall: The cohort comprised a couple of women and three men aged 18 to 49 years. Per donor, three plates each were used for CD4 naive and CD4 memory, two for CD8 naive, and one for CD8 memory. To estimate repertoire size and how much clonotypes are shared between individuals, the study performed deep sequencing of blood TCR repertoires from roughly five healthy adults. Libraries were prepared and TCR repertoires were sequenced by different laboratories using diverse techniques, in order to increase sequencing depth and limit assay-specific biases. Per donor, leukapheresis produced somewhere between about 0.85 and 8.9 billion PBMCs. General findings and caveats noted by the study authors: Sharing across four donors was observed for roughly 5.4% of naive CD4, 3.5% of naive CD8, over 2% of memory CD4, and less than 0.45% of memory CD8 clonotypes. The genetic and exposure-history diversity represented was limited by the small number of donors. Higher generation probabilities were observed for clonotypes shared by all four sorted-subset donors than for non-shared clonotypes. Pairwise subsampling led to the expectation that sequencing depth would affect the degree of clonotype sharing among donors. Even with the large sequencing depth, rarefaction of the sorted-subset datasets indicated that sequencing was incomplete. Larger estimated clonotype richness was generally found for naive subsets than for memory subsets. Only blood was sampled, and tissue TCR repertoires likely differ from those in blood.

The donors were healthy, HIV-negative adults with no recently reported acute infections or vaccinations. All donors were Caucasian adults living in Nashville, Tennessee, USA. CD4+ T cells were enriched by magnetic negative selection; naive cells were then positively selected on CD45RA, and the negative fraction formed the memory subset. Blood was obtained by leukapheresis, after which PBMCs were separated by Ficoll-Histopaque density gradient centrifugation and cryopreserved in liquid nitrogen vapor phase. Analytical flow cytometry was used to check the purity and quantity of every magnetically sorted T cell population. Each sorted fraction had its genomic DNA isolated and then quantified by UV absorbance on a Nanodrop 2000c. Counted from cysteine to phenylalanine, this CDR3 has 12 amino acids. Here the CDR3 DNA is all that survives: 36 bases in frame from base 1. V sheds 6 bases and J sheds 8 bases, leaving 16 bases between their ends. From a lookup of the germline V gene, CDR1 and CDR2 are SQVTM and ANQGSEA.

Using the deep immunoSEQ assay, multiplex PCR amplified TCR CDR3 regions from genomic DNA. Extracted genomic DNA from each cell subset was distributed evenly across all wells of several immunoSEQ 96-well plates, and each plate was treated as a replicate. For sorted subsets, 150 to 250 ng genomic DNA, equal to tens of thousands of T cell genomes, was loaded into each replicate PCR. The purified libraries were quantified using a Qubit 3.0 fluorometer, sized with a Bioanalyzer 2100, and then quantified again using the KAPA Library Quantification kit. A separate single-read 150-cycle Illumina NextSeq 550 flow cell was used to sequence each immunoSEQ 96-well plate. Under the source paper's analysis protocol: Because the immunoSEQ output included only junctional sequences and no quality scores, the filtering could not be the same as the filtering used for full-length reads. To assign V/J genes and CDR3, sequences were annotated against IMGT germline references using PyIR, a Python wrapper for IgBLAST v1.9. Reads were filtered out if the reads had weak V/J assignments (E-value above 1e-6), no CDR3, stop codons, out-of-frame junctions, or ambiguous translated residues. A V3J clonotype was defined by an identical inferred V gene, J gene, and CDR3 amino acid sequence. To compute the percentage overlap between repertoires, the number of shared unique clonotypes was divided by the size of the smaller repertoire. Three approaches were used to assess repertoire richness: RTK rarefaction, the Chao1 estimator, and Recon v2.1 estimates of unobserved clonotypes. Generation probabilities were computed with OLGA for all TCRbeta clonotypes obtained by the gDNA method from several donors. The table was pulled from immuneACCESS by TCRdb, which kept in-frame rearrangements only. Such tables lose some clones; where checked, under half of the loss comes from unresolved V genes, and the rest has no known cause. The V and J calls and clone size were taken over from that table, and D and trimming were inferred from the DNA. The sample contains about 2 million clones, 85% to 95% of them found a single time. The ten biggest clones cover 0.1% to 0.15% of the sample.

Concerning this clone itself: What this receptor recognizes is not known. Qualities for individual bases were not recorded, and no much larger clone is one base off.

The sequenced sample was naive CD4+ T cells sorted from blood. The meaning of the sample's cell subset or site label: CD45RA+ positively selected. The sequence is built from TRBV29-1 and TRBJ1-2; possibly the D gene is TRBD1, per 5 matching bases. This receptor was taken from a man between 18 and 35 years old in good health. The nucleotides read TGCAGCGTCGGGGGGTCTGGGCTCGGCTACACCTTC. This yields the protein CSVGGSGLGYTF. Reference TRBV29-1 and TRBJ1-2 genes cover what lies past the CDR3, so the full variable domain is SAVISQKPSRDICQRGTSLTIQCQVDSQVTMMFWYRQQPGQSLTLIATANQGSEATYESGFVIDKFPISRPNLTFSTLTVSNMSPEDSSIYLCSVGGSGLGYTFGSGTRLTVV.